The rows below give T cell receptor beta chains drawn from one sample of a study of cytomegalovirus exposure and HLA in healthy donors. TCRdb's table, derived via immunoSEQ multiplex PCR, lists solely in-frame clones and lacks some. The sample lists approximately 110,000 clones; approximately 69% were seen once. The specimen was PBMCs. The receptors stem from a man aged 30 to 45 in good health and CMV-seronegative. Both conserved end residues are part of each CDR3. The D gene is left open where the match is weak. Clone size is not always given. Where it is, it says once, few, many or a class for expanded clones.

j_call cdr3_length d_call clone_size v_call cdr3_nt cdr3_aa
TRBJ2-7 15 TRBD1 NA TRBV28 TGTGCCAGCAGCCCCGGTGGACAGGGGAGCCACGAGCAGTACTTC CASSPGGQGSHEQYF
TRBJ2-3 13 NA NA TRBV11-1 TGTGCCAGCAGCTTAGGGTTGCGAGATACGCAGTATTTT CASSLGLRDTQYF
TRBJ2-7 12 NA NA TRBV13 TGTGCCAGCAGCTTATCGGGGAGCGAGCAGTACTTC CASSLSGSEQYF
TRBJ2-1 15 TRBD2 few TRBV7-3 TGTGCCAGCAGCCCCGTGATAGCGGGAGACGGTGAGCAGTTCTTC CASSPVIAGDGEQFF
TRBJ2-3 17 TRBD2 NA TRBV5-6 TGTGCCAGCAGCTCGAAGCTACTAGCGGGAGAAGCAGATACGCAGTATTTT CASSSKLLAGEADTQYF
TRBJ1-2 14 NA NA TRBV7-9 TGTGCCAGCAGCTTGAGCGGACAGATCCATGGCTACACCTTC CASSLSGQIHGYTF
TRBJ1-3 14 NA NA TRBV11-2 TGTGCCAGCAGCCCTCAATTGCAGGGAAACACCATATATTTT CASSPQLQGNTIYF
TRBJ2-1 17 TRBD1 NA TRBV15 TGTGCCACCAGCAGAGATCGATCGGGACAGGGGGCGGGTGAGCAGTTCTTC CATSRDRSGQGAGEQFF
TRBJ2-3 14 NA few TRBV7-3 TGTGCCAGCAGCCTCGACGGGAACACAGATACGCAGTATTTT CASSLDGNTDTQYF
TRBJ1-5 17 TRBD1 NA TRBV19 TGTGCCAGTAGTAATCCCGGGACAGGGGGCTTCAATCAGCCCCAGCATTTT CASSNPGTGGFNQPQHF
TRBJ1-2 15 TRBD1 few TRBV28 TGTGCCAGCTGCCGGGACAGGGCTTCTACTATCGGCTACACCTTC CASCRDRASTIGYTF